The present TCR beta chain was sequenced within a study of early T cells in non-severe SARS-CoV-2 infection listed by TCRdb under 2021. About the study as a whole: Because TCR sequencing relied on bulk RNA taken from unsorted whole blood, pairing of alpha and beta chains was not possible.

To prepare the library, 5' RACE was applied. Sequencing instrument: NextSeq 500. In the TCR library protocol, unique molecular identifiers were attached to individual cDNA molecules to correct for PCR bias and sequencing error. Both TCR alpha and beta chains were sequenced, and tight co-correlation was observed between alpha and beta sequence abundances in each sample. In the paper's pipeline: V gene, J gene and CDR3 annotation of TCR sequences was performed with Decombinator V4. TCRs were defined as expanded if a significant change between any two time points was detected under a Poisson model with p below 0.0001. TCR abundances were normalised to the total number of TCRs sequenced per sample and were expressed as counts per million. MAIT TCRs were defined by TRAV1-2 paired with TRAJ12, TRAJ20 or TRAJ33, and iNKT TCRs by TRAV10 paired with TRAJ18. VDJdb, accessed on 1 November 2021, was searched for TCRs annotated for CMV, EBV and SARS-CoV-2, and TCRs annotated for more than one antigen were excluded. Using fastp trimming at Q25 and MiXCR clonotype assembly, TCRdb reanalyzed the public sequencing data and kept in-frame beta chains. CDR3 protein duplicates are merged, each entry listing the most common genes and DNA. The V and J calls were determined by TCRdb, not by the authors. The sample profile shows about 56,000 distinct CDR3 sequences; approximately 10% of them were found once. The ten largest clones add up to 5.5% to 7% of the sample.

Many counts were recorded for this clonotype. No cognate antigen has been identified for it. Base-call qualities are not available, and no considerably larger clone is one nucleotide away. Set within a cohort of healthcare workers in London, UK, this nested case-control study involved weekly PCR testing of nasopharyngeal swabs along with blood sampling. Healthcare workers were recruited between 23 and 31 March 2020, during the week of the UK lockdown, and were followed weekly for up to roughly 15 weeks. General conclusions and limits of the study: VDJdb matching was skewed toward anti-spike CD8 responses and likely underestimated virus-specific expansions, missing private and CD4 specificities.

V trim: 1 base; J trim: 7 bases; unmatched bases: 1. Based on the germline V gene, the CDR1 and CDR2 sequences are SGHAT and FQNNGV. Counted from cysteine to phenylalanine, this CDR3 has 13 amino acids. CDR3 DNA is the only sequence kept; it has 39 bases, read in frame from the first base. Sequenced material: whole blood. In this chain, TRBV11-2 is recombined with TRBJ2-1; the junction holds 7 bases that match TRBD2. The TCR sequence derives from an adult who was a healthcare worker with PCR-confirmed SARS-CoV-2 infection or an uninfected control (not recorded which). The CDR3 protein sequence reads: CASSLVSGNEQFF. The nucleotide sequence reads as follows: TGTGCCAGCAGCTTAGTTAGCGGGAATGAGCAGTTCTTC.